One TCR beta chain is described in this entry. Antigen specificity is unknown. Only in-frame clones appear in the TCRdb table, and some are missing; sequencing was by immunoSEQ multiplex PCR. The sample contains around 65,000 clones, 70% to 90% of which appear only once. The data belong to a study of PD-1 blockade in classical Hodgkin lymphoma. Overall study context: A 3 mg/kg intravenous dose of nivolumab was received by patients every 2 weeks. Study results and limitations: CD4+ TCR diversity, unlike CD8+, climbed significantly by C4D1. Lower baseline TCR diversity was reported for newly diagnosed patients than for healthy donors.

Each patient's relapse followed autologous stem cell transplantation, and brentuximab vedotin exposure varied. The length of the CDR3 is 14 residues. Trimming pared 3 bases from V and 4 bases from J, leaving 13 bases between. Germline assignment: CDR1 SGHTA and CDR2 FQGNSA. This receptor was identified in a human donor with classical Hodgkin lymphoma. The V call is TRBV7-2, the J call TRBJ2-7; the D gene could be TRBD1 or TRBD2 (6 bases each). This specimen consisted of peripheral blood mononuclear cells (PBMCs), obtained at baseline. The DNA for the CDR3 is TGTGCCAGCAGCTTTGGGGGGCTTATATACGAGCAGTACTTC. As protein: CASSFGGLIYEQYF.